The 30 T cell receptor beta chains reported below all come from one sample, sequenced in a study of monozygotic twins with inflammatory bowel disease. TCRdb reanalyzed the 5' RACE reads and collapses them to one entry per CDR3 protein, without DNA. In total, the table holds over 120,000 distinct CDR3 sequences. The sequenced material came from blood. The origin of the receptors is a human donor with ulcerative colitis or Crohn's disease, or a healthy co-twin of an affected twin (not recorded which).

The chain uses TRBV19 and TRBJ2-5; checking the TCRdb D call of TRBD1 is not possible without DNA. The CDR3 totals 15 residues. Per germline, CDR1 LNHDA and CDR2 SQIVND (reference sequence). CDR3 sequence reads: CASTRGTASHETQYF.

The CDR3: CASTQDLTKTTIKQYF. The J gene is TRBJ2-7, the V gene TRBV6-2 or TRBV6-3; TCRdb reports TRBD2, a call that lacks DNA to check it against. The length of the CDR3 is 16 residues. Germline V gene data show CDR1 as MNHEY and CDR2 as SVGEGT.

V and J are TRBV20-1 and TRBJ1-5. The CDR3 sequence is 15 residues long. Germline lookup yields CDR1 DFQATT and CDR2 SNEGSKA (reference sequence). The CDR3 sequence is CSARVAALSNQPQHF.

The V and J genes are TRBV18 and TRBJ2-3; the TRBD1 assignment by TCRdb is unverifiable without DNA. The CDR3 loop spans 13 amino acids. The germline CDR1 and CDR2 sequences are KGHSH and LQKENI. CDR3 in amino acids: CASSQDRSGTQYF.

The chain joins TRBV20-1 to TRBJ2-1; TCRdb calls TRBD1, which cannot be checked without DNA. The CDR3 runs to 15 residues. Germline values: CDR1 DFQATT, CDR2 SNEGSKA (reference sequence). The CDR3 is CSATPFRGMGNEQFF.

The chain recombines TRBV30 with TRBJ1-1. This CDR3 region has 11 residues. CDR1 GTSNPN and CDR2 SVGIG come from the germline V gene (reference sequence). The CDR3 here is CAWSVKTEAFF.

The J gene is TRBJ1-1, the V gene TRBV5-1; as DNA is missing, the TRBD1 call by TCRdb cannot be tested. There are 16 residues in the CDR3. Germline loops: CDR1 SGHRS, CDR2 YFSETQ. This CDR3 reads CASSPLDRPLGTEAFF.

The CDR3 region is CASSDRDDSYEQYF. The rearrangement uses TRBV19 and TRBJ2-7; absent DNA, TCRdb's TRBD1 call cannot be checked. The V gene's germline CDR1 is LNHDA and CDR2 SQIVND (reference sequence). This CDR3 has 14 amino acids.

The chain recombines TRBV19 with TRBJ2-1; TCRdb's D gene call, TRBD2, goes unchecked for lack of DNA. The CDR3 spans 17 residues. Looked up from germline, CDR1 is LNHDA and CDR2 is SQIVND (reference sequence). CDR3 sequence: CASSFERAGGPNNEQFF.

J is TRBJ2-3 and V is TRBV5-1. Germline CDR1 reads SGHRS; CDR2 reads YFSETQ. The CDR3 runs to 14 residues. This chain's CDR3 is CASSSDRSTDTQYF.

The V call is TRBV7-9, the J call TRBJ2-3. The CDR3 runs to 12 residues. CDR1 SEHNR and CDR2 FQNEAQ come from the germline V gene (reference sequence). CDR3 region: CASSFRSDTQYF.

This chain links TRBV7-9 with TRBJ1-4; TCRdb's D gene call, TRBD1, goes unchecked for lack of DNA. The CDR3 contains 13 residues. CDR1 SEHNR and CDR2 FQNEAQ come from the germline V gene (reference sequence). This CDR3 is CAMPGQGDEKLFF.

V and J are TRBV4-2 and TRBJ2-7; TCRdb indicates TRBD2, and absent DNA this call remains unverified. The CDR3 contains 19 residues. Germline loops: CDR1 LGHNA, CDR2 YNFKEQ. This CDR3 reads CASSQDLGLAGGTVYEQYF.

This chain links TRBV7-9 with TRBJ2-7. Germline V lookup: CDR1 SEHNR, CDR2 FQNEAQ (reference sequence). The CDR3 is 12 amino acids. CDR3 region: CASSLDPDPRYF.

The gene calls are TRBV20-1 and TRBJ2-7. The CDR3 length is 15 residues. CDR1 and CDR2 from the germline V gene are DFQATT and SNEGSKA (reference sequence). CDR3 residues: CSAPENTGKSYEQYF.

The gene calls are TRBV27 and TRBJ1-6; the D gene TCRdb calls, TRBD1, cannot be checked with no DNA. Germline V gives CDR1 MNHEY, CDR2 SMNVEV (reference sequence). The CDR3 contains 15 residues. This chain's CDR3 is CASSHRVGGNSPLHF.

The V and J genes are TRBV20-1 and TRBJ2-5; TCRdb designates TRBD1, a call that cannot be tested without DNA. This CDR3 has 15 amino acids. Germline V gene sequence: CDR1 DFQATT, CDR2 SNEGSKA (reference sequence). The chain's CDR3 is CSARDLQGRGETQYF.

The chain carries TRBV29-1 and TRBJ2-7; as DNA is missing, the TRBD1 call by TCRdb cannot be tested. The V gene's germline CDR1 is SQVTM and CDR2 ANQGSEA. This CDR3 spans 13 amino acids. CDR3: CSVSRTGSGEQYF.

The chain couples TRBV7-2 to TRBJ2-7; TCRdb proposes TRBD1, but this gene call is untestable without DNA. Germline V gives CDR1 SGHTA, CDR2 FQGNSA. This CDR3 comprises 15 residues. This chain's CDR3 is CASSLAAGLYYEQYF.

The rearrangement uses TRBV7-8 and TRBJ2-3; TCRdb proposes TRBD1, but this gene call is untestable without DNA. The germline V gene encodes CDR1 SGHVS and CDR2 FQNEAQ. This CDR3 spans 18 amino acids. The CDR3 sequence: CASSLVGGAPSATDTQYF.

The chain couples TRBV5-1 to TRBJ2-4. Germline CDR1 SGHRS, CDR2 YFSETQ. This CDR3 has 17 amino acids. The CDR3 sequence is CASSPTHNSGAKNIQYF.

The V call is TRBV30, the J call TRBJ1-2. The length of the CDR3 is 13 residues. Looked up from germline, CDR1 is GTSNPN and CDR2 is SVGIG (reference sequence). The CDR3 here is CAWSDRRLDGYTF.

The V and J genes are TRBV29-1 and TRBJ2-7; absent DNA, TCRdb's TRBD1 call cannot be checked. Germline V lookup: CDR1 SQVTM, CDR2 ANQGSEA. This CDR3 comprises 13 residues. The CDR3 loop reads CSVETGGWYEQYF.

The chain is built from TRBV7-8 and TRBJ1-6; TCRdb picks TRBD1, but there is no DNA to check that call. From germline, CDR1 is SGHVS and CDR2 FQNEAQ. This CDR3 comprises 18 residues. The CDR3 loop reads CASSLRGGTGANNSPLHF.

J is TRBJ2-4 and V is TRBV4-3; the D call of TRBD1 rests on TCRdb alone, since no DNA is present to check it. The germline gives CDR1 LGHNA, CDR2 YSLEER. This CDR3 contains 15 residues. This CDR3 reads CASSQGTVAKNIQNF.

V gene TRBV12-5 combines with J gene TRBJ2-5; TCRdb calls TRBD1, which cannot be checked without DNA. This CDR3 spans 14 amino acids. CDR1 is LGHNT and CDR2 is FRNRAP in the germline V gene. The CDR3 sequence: CASGGPGQGSTQYF.

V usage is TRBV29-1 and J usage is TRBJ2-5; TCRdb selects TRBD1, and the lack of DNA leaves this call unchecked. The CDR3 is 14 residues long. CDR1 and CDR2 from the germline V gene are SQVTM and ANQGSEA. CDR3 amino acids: CSVETTGGGETQYF.

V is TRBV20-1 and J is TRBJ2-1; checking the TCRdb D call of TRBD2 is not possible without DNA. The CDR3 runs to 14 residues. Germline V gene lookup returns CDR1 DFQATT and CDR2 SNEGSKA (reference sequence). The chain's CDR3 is CSANLAGVYNDQFF.

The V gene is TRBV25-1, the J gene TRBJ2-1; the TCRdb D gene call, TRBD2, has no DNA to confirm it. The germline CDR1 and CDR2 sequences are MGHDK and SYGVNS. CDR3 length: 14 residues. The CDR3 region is CASSVRAPNNEQFF.

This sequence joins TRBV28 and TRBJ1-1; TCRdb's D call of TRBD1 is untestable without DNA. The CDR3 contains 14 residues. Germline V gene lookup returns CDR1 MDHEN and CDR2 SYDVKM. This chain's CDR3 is CASSWGQALPEAFF.